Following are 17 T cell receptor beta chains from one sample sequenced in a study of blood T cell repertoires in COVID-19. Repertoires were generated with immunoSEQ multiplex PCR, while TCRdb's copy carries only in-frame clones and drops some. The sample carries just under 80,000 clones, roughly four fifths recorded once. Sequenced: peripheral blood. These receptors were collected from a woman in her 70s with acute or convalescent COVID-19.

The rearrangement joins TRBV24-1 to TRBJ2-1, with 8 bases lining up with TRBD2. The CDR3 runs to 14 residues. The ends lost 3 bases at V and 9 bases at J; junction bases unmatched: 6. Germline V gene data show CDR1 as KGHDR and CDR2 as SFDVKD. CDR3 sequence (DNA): TGTGCCACCAGTGATCAAGCGGGAGCCGGTGAGCAGTTCTTC. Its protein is CATSDQAGAGEQFF.

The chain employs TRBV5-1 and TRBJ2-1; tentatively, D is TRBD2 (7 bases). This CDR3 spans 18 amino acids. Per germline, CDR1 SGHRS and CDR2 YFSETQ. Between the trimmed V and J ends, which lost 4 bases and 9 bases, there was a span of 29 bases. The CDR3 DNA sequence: TGCGCCAGCAGCCTACAGGGCAGCACCGGACTAGAGTGGAGTGAGCAGTTCTTC. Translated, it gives CASSLQGSTGLEWSEQFF. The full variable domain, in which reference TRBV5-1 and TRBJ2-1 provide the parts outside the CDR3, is KAGVTQTPRYLIKTRGQQVTLSCSPISGHRSVSWYQQTPGQGLQFLFEYFSETQRNKGNFPGRFSGRQFSNSRSEMNVSTLELGDSALYLCASSLQGSTGLEWSEQFFGPGTRLTVL.

In nucleotides, the CDR3 is TGTGCCAGCAGCCAAGAGCGGGGAAAGGTACGGCCGGGGGCCCAGTACTTC. Residues: CASSQERGKVRPGAQYF. This chain links TRBV3-1 (or the pseudogene TRBV3-2) with TRBJ2-5; TRBD2 is a possible D gene (6 bases). CDR3 size: 17 residues. Germline V gene lookup returns CDR1 LGHDT and CDR2 YNNKEL (reference sequence). Between the trimmed V and J ends, which lost 0 bases and 9 bases, there was a span of 23 bases.

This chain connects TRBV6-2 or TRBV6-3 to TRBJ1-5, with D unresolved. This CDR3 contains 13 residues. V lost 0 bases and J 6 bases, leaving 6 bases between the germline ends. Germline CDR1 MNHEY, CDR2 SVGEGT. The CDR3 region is CASSYSSGQPQHF. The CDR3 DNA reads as TGTGCCAGCAGTTACTCGAGCGGTCAGCCCCAGCATTTT.

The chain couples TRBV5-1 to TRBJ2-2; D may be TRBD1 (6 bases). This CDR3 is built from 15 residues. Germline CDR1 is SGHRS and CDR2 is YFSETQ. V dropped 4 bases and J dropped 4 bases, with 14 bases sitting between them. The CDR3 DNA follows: TGCGCCAGCAGCCCAGGGGTAGCTAGCACCGGGGAGCTGTTTTTT. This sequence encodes CASSPGVASTGELFF.

CDR3 sequence (DNA): TGTGCCAGCGGGCAGACAGGGGGCGCCAATGGTGAGCAGTTCTTC. It encodes CASGQTGGANGEQFF. The chain links TRBV2 to TRBJ2-1, with 10 bases aligning to TRBD1. The CDR3 loop spans 15 amino acids. The germline V gene encodes CDR1 SNHLY and CDR2 FYNNEI. The ends lost 8 bases at V and 9 bases at J; junction bases unmatched: 13.

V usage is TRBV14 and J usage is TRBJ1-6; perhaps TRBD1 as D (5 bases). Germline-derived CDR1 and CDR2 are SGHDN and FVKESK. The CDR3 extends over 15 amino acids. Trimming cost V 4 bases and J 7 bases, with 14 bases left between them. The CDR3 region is CASSPGRDWNSPLHF. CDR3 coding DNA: TGTGCCAGCAGCCCTGGGAGGGACTGGAATTCACCCCTCCACTTT.

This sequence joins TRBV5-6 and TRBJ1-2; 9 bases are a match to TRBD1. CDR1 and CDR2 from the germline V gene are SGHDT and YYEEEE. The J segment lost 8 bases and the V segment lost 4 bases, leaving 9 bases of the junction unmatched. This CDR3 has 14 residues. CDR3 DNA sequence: TGTGCCAGCAGCCTGGACAGGGGATCAGGAGGCTACACCTTC. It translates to CASSLDRGSGGYTF.

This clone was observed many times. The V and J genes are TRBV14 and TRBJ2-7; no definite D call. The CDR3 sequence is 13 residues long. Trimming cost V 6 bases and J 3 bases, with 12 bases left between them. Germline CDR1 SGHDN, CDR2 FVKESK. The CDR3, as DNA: TGTGCCAGCAGTCGATTTTCCTACTACGAGCAGTACTTC. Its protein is CASSRFSYYEQYF.

The CDR3 region is CASSLQTGAISEQYF. DNA of the CDR3: TGTGCCAGCTCTCTTCAGACAGGGGCAATCAGCGAGCAGTACTTC. The chain carries TRBV18 and TRBJ2-7; 8 bases align to TRBD1. CDR3 length: 15 residues. Trimming cost V 6 bases and J 6 bases; bases outside gene matches: 13. Germline V gene data show CDR1 as KGHSH and CDR2 as LQKENI.

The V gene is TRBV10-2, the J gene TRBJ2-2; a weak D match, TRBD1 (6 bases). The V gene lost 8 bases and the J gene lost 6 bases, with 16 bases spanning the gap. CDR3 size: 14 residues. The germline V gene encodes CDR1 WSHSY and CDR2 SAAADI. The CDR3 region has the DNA TGCGCCAGCGGGGGAAACCCAGGGGCCGGGGAGCTGTTTTTT. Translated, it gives CASGGNPGAGELFF.

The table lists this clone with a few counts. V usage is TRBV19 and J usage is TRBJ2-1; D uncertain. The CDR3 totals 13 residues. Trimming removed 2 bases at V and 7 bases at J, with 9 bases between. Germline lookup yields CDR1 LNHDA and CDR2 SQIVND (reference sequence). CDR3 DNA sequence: TGTGCCAGTAGTATAAGCACTATTAATGAGCAGTTCTTC. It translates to CASSISTINEQFF. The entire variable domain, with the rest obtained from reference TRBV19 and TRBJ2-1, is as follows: DGGITQSPKYLFRKEGQNVTLSCEQNLNHDAMYWYRQDPGQGLRLIYYSQIVNDFQKGDIAEGYSVSREKKESFPLTVTSAQKNPTAFYLCASSISTINEQFFGPGTRLTVL.

The CDR3 protein is CASSDDRAGANVLTF. In DNA form, the CDR3 reads TGTGCCAGTAGCGACGACAGGGCTGGGGCCAACGTCCTGACTTTC. The chain links TRBV19 to TRBJ2-6; 7 bases align to TRBD1. The V gene end was trimmed by 6 bases and the J gene end by 2 bases; junction bases not matched to a gene: 4. CDR3 size: 15 residues. Germline CDR1 is LNHDA and CDR2 is SQIVND (reference sequence).

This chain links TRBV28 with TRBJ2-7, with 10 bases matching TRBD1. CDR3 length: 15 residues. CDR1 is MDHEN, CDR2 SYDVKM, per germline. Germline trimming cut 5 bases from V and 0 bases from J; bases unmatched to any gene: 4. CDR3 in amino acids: CASSQRQGASYEQYF. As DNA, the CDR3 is TGTGCCAGCAGTCAAAGACAGGGGGCCTCCTACGAGCAGTACTTC.

The CDR3 sequence: CAIQDSGNTIYF. CDR3 in DNA: TGTGCCATCCAGGACTCTGGAAACACCATATATTTT. The rearrangement joins TRBV10-3 to TRBJ1-3; unclear D gene. V lost 8 bases and J lost 0, with 5 bases in between. Germline values: CDR1 ENHRY, CDR2 SYGVKD. CDR3 length equals 12 residues.

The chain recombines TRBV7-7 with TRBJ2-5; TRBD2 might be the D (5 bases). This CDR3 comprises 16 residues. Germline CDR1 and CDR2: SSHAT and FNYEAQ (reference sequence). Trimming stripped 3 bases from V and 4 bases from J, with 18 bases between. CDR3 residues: CASSLYAGEYRETQYF. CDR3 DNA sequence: TGTGCCAGCAGCTTGTATGCTGGGGAGTATCGAGAGACCCAGTACTTC.

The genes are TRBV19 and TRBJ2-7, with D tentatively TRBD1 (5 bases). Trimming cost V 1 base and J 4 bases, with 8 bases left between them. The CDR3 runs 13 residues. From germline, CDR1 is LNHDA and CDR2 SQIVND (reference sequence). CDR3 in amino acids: CASSIGRAYEQYF. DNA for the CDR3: TGTGCCAGTAGTATAGGCAGGGCTTACGAGCAGTACTTC.